This T cell receptor beta chain was found in a study of shared clonotypes between healthy human individuals. This clone has only one observation. The data were produced by immunoSEQ multiplex PCR, yet TCRdb's version contains in-frame clones alone and is incomplete. The data contain around 2.5 million clones, 93% of them singletons. The V gene's germline CDR1 is GTSNPN and CDR2 SVGIG (reference sequence). The CDR3 has 16 residues. V lost 5 bases to trimming and J lost 1 base, with 20 bases between them. The receptor comes from a man between 18 and 35 years old in good health. Some clones in this sample may be carry-over from other donors' samples. The gene calls are TRBV30 and TRBJ2-5; either TRBD1 or TRBD2 may fit D (5 bases each). Source material: naive CD4+ T cells from PBMCs. Documented subset: CD45RA+ positively selected. CDR3 residues: CAWGSWGPHIQETQYF. The DNA of the CDR3 is TGTGCCTGGGGATCTTGGGGACCCCATATCCAAGAGACCCAGTACTTC.